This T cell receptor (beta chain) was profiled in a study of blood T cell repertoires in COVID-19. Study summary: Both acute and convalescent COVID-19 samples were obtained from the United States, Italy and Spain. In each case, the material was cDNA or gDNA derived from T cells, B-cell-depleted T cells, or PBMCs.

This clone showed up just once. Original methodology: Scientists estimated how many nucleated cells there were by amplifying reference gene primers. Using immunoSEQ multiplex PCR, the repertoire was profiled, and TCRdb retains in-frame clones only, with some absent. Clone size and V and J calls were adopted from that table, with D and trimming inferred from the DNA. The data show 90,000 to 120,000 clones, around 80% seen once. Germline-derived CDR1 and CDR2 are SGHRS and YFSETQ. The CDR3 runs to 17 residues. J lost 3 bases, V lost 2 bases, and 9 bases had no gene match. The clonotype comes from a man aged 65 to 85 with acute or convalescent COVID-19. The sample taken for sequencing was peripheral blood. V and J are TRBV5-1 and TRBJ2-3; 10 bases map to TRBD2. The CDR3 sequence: CASSFDPSGGSTDTQYF. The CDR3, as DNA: TGCGCCAGCAGCTTTGATCCTAGCGGGGGAAGTACAGATACGCAGTATTTT.